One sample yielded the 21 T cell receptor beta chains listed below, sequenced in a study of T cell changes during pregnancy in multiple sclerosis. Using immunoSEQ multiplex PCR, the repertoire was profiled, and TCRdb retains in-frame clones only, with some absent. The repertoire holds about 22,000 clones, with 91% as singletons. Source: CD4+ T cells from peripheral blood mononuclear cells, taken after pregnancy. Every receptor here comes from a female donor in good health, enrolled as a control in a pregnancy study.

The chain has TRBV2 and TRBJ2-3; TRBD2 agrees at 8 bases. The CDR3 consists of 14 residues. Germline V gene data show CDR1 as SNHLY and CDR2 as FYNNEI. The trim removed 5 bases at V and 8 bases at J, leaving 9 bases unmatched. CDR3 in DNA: TGTGCCAGCAGTCTCGGACTAGCTCCAGCTACGCAGTATTTT. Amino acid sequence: CASSLGLAPATQYF. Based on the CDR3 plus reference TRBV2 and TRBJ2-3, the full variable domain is EPEVTQTPSHQVTQMGQEVILRCVPISNHLYFYWYRQILGQKVEFLVSFYNNEISEKSEIFDDQFSVERPDGSNFTLKIRSTKLEDSAMYFCASSLGLAPATQYFGPGTRLTVL.

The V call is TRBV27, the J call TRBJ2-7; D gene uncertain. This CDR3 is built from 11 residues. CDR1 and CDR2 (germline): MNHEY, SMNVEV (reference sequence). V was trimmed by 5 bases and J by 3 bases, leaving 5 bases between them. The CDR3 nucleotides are TGTGCCAGCAGTGGGCACTACGAGCAGTACTTC. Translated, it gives CASSGHYEQYF.

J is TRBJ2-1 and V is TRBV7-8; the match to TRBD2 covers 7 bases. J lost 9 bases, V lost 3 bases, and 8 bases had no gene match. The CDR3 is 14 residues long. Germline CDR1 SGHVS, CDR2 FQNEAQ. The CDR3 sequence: CASSFPTSGAEQFF. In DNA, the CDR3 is TGTGCCAGCAGCTTCCCGACAAGCGGGGCTGAGCAGTTCTTC.

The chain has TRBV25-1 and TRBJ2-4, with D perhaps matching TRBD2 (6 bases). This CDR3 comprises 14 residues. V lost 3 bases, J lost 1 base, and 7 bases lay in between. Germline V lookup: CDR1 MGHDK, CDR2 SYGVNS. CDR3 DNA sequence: TGTGCCAGCAGTGATGGGGGGGCCAAAAACATTCAGTACTTC. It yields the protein CASSDGGAKNIQYF. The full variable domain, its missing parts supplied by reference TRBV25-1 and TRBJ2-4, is EADIYQTPRYLVIGTGKKITLECSQTMGHDKMYWYQQDPGMELHLIHYSYGVNSTEKGDLSSESTVSRIRTEHFPLTLESARPSHTSQYLCASSDGGAKNIQYFGAGTRLSVL.

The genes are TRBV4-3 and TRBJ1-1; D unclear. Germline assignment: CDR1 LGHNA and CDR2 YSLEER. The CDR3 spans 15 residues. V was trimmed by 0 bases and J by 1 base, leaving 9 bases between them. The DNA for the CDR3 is TGCGCCAGCAGCCAAGATATTAGCTGGAACACTGAAGCTTTCTTT. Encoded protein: CASSQDISWNTEAFF.

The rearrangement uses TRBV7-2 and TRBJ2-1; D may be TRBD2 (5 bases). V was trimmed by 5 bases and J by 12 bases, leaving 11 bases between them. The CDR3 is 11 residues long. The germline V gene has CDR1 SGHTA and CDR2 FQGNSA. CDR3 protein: CASSPKAGQFF. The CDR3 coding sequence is TGTGCCAGCAGCCCCAAGGCGGGGCAGTTCTTC.

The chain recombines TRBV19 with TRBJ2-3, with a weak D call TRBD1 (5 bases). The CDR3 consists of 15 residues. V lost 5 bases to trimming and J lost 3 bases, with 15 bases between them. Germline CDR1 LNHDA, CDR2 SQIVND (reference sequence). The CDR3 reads CASSPSRQGTDTQYF. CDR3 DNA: TGTGCCAGTAGTCCCTCGCGGCAGGGTACAGATACGCAGTATTTT.

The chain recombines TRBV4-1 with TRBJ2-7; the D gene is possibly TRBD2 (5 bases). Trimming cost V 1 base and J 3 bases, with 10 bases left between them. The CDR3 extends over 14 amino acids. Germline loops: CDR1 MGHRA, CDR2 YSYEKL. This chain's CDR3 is CASSQGLRGYEQYF. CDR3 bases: TGCGCCAGCAGCCAAGGTCTACGGGGCTACGAGCAGTACTTC.

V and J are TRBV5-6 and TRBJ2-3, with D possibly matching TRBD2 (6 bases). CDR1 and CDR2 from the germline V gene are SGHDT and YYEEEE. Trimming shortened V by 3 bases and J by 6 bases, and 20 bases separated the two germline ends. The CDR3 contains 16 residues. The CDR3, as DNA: TGTGCCAGCAGCTGGCGGGGCAGGCCCCAGGAGGATACGCAGTATTTT. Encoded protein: CASSWRGRPQEDTQYF.

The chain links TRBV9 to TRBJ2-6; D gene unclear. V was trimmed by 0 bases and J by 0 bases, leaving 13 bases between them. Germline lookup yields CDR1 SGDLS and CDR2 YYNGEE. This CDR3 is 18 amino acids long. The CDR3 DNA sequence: TGTGCCAGCAGCGTAGTTTACAGTAAGAGCTCTGGGGCCAACGTCCTGACTTTC. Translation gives CASSVVYSKSSGANVLTF.

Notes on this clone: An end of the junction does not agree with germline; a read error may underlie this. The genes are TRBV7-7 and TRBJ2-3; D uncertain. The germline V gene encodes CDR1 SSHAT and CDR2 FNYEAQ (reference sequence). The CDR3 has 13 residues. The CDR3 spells CASSPQGTDTQYF. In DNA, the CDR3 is TGTGCTAGCAGCCCGCAGGGCACAGATACGCAGTATTTT.

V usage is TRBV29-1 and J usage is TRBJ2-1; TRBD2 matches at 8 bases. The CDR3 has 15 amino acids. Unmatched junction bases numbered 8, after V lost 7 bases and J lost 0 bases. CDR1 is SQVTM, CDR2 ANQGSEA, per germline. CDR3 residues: CSACSGASSYNEQFF. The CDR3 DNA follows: TGCAGCGCTTGTAGCGGGGCGAGCTCCTACAATGAGCAGTTCTTC.

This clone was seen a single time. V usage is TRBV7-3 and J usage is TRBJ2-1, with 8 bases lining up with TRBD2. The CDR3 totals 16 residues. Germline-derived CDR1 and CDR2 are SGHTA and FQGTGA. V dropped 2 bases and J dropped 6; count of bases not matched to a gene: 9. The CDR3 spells CASSLRGLAGFNEQFF. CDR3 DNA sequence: TGTGCCAGCAGCTTACGGGGCCTAGCGGGCTTCAATGAGCAGTTCTTC.

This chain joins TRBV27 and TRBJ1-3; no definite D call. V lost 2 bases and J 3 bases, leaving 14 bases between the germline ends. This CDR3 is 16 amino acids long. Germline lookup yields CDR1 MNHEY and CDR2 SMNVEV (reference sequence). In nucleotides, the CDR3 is TGTGCCAGCAGTTTAAGACAAGGACTAGGTGGAAACACCATATATTTT. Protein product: CASSLRQGLGGNTIYF.

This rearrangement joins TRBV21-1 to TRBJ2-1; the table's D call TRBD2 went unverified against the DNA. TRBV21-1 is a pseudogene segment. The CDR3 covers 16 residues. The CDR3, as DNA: TGTGCCAGCAGCAGATTGGGGGAGGATGACTACAATGAGCAGTTCTTC. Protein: CASSRLGEDDYNEQFF.

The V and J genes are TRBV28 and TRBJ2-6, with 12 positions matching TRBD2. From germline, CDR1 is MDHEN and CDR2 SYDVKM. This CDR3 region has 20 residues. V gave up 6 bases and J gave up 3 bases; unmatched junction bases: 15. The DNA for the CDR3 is TGTGCCAGCAGACTTGCGGCTAGCGGGAGGGGTGTGGGTGGGGCCAACGTCCTGACTTTC. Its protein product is CASRLAASGRGVGGANVLTF. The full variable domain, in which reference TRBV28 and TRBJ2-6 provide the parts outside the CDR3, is DVKVTQSSRYLVKRTGEKVFLECVQDMDHENMFWYRQDPGLGLRLIYFSYDVKMKEKGDIPEGYSVSREKKERFSLILESASTNQTSMYLCASRLAASGRGVGGANVLTFGAGSRLTVL.

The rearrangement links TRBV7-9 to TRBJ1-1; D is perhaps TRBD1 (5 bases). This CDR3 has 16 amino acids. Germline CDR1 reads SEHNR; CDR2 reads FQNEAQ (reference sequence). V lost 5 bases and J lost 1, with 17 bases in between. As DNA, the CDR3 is TGTGCCAGCAGCACCTGGACAAGAAGGAGGAACACTGAAGCTTTCTTT. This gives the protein CASSTWTRRRNTEAFF.

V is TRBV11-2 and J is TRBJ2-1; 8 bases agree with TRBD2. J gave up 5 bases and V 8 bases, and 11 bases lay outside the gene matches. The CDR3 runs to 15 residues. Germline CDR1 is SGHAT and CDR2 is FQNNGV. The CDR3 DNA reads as TGTGCCAGCTCCCGGCGGCGGGAGGTCAACAATGAGCAGTTCTTC. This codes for CASSRRREVNNEQFF. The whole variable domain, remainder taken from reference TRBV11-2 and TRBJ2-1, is EAGVAQSPRYKIIEKRQSVAFWCNPISGHATLYWYQQILGQGPKLLIQFQNNGVVDDSQLPKDRFSAERLKGVDSTLKIQPAKLEDSAVYLCASSRRREVNNEQFFGPGTRLTVL.

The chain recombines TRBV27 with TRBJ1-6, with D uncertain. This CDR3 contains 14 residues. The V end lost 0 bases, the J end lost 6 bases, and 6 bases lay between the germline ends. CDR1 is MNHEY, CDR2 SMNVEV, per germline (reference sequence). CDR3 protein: CASSLSGPNSPLHF. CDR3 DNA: TGTGCCAGCAGTTTATCTGGGCCTAATTCACCCCTCCACTTT.

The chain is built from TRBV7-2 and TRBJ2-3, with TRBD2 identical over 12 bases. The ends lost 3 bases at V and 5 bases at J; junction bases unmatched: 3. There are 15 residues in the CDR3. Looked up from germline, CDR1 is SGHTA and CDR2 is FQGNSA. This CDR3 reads CASSLRLAGEDTQYF. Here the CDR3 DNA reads TGTGCCAGCAGCTTGAGACTAGCGGGAGAAGATACGCAGTATTTT.

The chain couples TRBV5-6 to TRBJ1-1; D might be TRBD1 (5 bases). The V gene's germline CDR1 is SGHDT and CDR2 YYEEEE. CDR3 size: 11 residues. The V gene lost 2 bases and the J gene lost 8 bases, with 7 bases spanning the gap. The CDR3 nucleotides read TGTGCCAGCAGCTTTCAGGGAGAAGCTTTCTTT. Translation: CASSFQGEAFF.